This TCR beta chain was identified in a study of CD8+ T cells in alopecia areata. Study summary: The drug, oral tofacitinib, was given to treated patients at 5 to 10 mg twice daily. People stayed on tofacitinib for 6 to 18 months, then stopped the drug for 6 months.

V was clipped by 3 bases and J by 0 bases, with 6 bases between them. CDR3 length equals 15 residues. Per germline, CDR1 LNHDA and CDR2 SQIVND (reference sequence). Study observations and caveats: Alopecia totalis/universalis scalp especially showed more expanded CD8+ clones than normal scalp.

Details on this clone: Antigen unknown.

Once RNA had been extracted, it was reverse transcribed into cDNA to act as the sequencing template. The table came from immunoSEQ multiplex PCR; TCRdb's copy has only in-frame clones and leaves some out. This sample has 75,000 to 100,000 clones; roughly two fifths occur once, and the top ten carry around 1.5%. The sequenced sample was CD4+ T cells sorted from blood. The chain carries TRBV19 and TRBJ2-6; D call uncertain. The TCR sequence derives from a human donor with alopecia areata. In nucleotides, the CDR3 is TGTGCCAGTAGTATGGAGATCTCTGGGGCCAACGTCCTGACTTTC. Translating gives CASSMEISGANVLTF.